This note documents a single T cell receptor beta chain sequence. This entry comes from a study of blood T cell repertoires in COVID-19. Study-wide context: COVID-19 samples from acute and convalescent phases originated in the United States, Italy and Spain. Sample material is recorded as cDNA or gDNA derived from T cells, B-cell-depleted T cells, or PBMCs.

In the authors' methods: Nucleated cell counts were estimated from reference gene primer amplification. Sequenced by immunoSEQ multiplex PCR; TCRdb stores in-frame clones only, minus some. V and J calls and clone size follow that table, whereas D and trimming were derived from the DNA. The table lists under 350,000 clones, around four fifths of them singletons. V gave up 6 bases and J gave up 3 bases; unmatched junction bases: 5. The CDR3 runs 14 residues. Germline V gives CDR1 LNHDA, CDR2 SQIVND (reference sequence). The receptor's source is a man between 60 and 75 years old who had recovered from COVID-19. The rearrangement joins TRBV19 to TRBJ2-1; 7 bases align to TRBD2. The sequenced sample was peripheral blood. CDR3 amino acids: CASSLREDYNEQFF. CDR3 in DNA: TGTGCCAGTAGCCTACGGGAGGACTACAATGAGCAGTTCTTC.